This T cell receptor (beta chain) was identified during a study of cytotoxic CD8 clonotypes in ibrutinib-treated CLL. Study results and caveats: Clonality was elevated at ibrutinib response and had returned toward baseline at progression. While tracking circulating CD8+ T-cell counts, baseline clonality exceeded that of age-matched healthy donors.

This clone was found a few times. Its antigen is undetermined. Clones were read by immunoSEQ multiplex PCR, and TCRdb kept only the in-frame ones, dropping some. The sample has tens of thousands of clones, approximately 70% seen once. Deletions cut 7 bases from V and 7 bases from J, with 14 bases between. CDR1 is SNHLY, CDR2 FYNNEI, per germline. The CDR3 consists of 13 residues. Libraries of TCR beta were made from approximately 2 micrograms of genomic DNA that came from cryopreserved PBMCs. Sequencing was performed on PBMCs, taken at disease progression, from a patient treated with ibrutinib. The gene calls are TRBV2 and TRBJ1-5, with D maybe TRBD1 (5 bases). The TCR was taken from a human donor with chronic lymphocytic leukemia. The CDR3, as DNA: TGTGCCAGCACCGGGGCCAGGGAGCAGCCCCAGCATTTT. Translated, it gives CASTGAREQPQHF. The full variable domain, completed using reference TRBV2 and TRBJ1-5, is EPEVTQTPSHQVTQMGQEVILRCVPISNHLYFYWYRQILGQKVEFLVSFYNNEISEKSEIFDDQFSVERPDGSNFTLKIRSTKLEDSAMYFCASTGAREQPQHFGDGTRLSIL.